This T cell receptor (beta chain) appears in the sequencing data of a study of identical twins. Study-wide results and caveats: Fewer insertions marked abundant cord blood beta clonotypes; young adult naive trended weakly, memory not at all.

This clonotype was picked up many times. Its antigen is unidentified. The CDR3 covers 13 residues. Deletions cut 2 bases from V and 10 bases from J, with 9 bases between. CDR1 and CDR2 from the germline V gene are SNHLY and FYNNEI. Donors were all healthy Caucasians. Template switching added a universal primer site; cDNA carried unique molecular identifiers. MiXCR was run by TCRdb on the 5' RACE reads, yielding one entry per CDR3 protein. The table includes roughly 240,000 distinct CDR3 sequences, 5.5% to 7% detected once. This sample also appeared in a second study, on yellow fever vaccine responses in identical twins. That paper adds: Twins' vaccine T cell response reportedly gave the appearance of partial convergence and partial personalization.

The sample taken for sequencing was memory (CD45RO+) T cells sorted from blood. This receptor was obtained from a woman between 18 and 29 years old in good health. The chain links TRBV2 to TRBJ1-6, with D uncertain. The CDR3 region is CASSELSRSPLHF. CDR3 nucleotide sequence: TGTGCCAGCAGTGAACTTTCCCGGTCACCCCTCCACTTT.